This entry features one TCR beta chain sequence. The antigen remains undetermined. Sequencing used immunoSEQ multiplex PCR; TCRdb keeps in-frame clones, though not all of them. The data hold 50,000 to 85,000 clones, with about 85% observed a single time. The entry originates in a study of OX40 agonist ivuxolimab in advanced cancers. At the level of the study: Among those enrolled, mean age was about 58 years (range roughly 23 to 90) and 82.7% were male. Earlier treatment with anti-PD-1, anti-PD-L1 or anti-CTLA-4 was permitted, and roughly 40% had received some.

Points from the study as a whole: CD4+ and CD8+ blood T cells expanded clonally by week 6 at 0.1 to 3.0 mg/kg. Low normalized clonal expansion also occurred in some nonresponding patients.

The CDR3 consists of 16 residues. Trimming removed 1 base at V and 0 bases at J, with 10 bases between. Germline CDR1 reads LNHNV; CDR2 reads YYDKDF (reference sequence). The source material was CD4+ or CD8+ T cells sorted from blood, sampled in a trial of the OX40 agonist ivuxolimab. The receptor's source is an adult with an advanced solid tumor such as melanoma, head and neck, liver or kidney cancer. The V and J genes are TRBV15 and TRBJ2-1; the D call may be TRBD1 or TRBD2 (5 bases each). CDR3 sequence: CATSRGGQGSYNEQFF. The CDR3 nucleotides are TGTGCCACCAGCAGAGGAGGGCAGGGCTCCTACAATGAGCAGTTCTTC.